The subject of this entry is one T cell receptor beta chain. Produced via immunoSEQ multiplex PCR; TCRdb's table is partial and in-frame only. This table holds approximately 70,000 clones, more than 75% found once. This sample was taken from a study of control samples from healthy donors and cancer patients. With 3 bases clipped from V and 2 bases from J, the junction kept 16 bases outside the gene matches. This CDR3 region has 19 residues. CDR1 and CDR2 (germline): SGDLS, YYNGEE. The origin of this receptor is a woman aged 50 to 60 with head and neck cancer. The chain employs TRBV9 and TRBJ2-5, with 10 bases aligning to TRBD1. Sample: PBMCs. CDR3 nucleotide sequence: TGTGCCAGCAGCGAGACAGGGGGCGGTCGTAATTGGGGACAAGAGACCCAGTACTTC. This encodes CASSETGGGRNWGQETQYF.